The 4 T cell receptor beta chains below were found in one sample sequenced in a study of cytomegalovirus exposure and HLA in healthy donors (dated by TCRdb to 2016 to 2017). To prepare the library, the immunoSEQ multiplex PCR assay was applied. For the multiplex PCR, a mixture combining 60 forward primers for TCR Vbeta segments and 13 reverse primers for TCR Jbeta segments was used. TCRdb's version of the immuneACCESS table is confined to in-frame rearrangements and falls short of the full clone set. An unresolved V gene accounts for under half of the shortfall where checked; the remainder is of unknown origin. The sample table lists approximately 83,000 clones, 80% of them with a count of one. 2% to 2.5% of the sample lies in the top ten. Sequencing used PBMCs. Receptor source: a man between 18 and 35 years old in good health and CMV-seronegative.

The genes are TRBV29-1 and TRBJ2-1; no clear D. Trimming took 1 base from V and 1 from J, leaving 8 bases between them. Germline CDR1 and CDR2: SQVTM and ANQGSEA. This CDR3 is built from 14 residues. CDR3 sequence: CSVEGQWSYNEQFF. In nucleotides, the CDR3 is TGCAGCGTTGAAGGTCAGTGGTCCTACAATGAGCAGTTCTTC.

The V call is TRBV11-3, the J call TRBJ1-1; no firm D call. The CDR3 is 13 amino acids. Germline CDR1 SGHNT, CDR2 YENEEA. V lost 4 bases and J lost 3, with 9 bases in between. The CDR3 nucleotides read TGTGCCAGCAGCTCCCAGGTGGACACTGAAGCTTTCTTT. Its protein product is CASSSQVDTEAFF.

V usage is TRBV4-2 and J usage is TRBJ1-2, with 10 positions matching TRBD1. The germline V gene encodes CDR1 LGHNA and CDR2 YNFKEQ. The CDR3 is made up of 16 amino acids. V shed 2 bases and J 4 bases; nucleotides not matched to a gene: 7. The CDR3 DNA is TGTGCCAGCAGCCAAACCCGGACAGGGGGGGGCTATGGCTACACCTTC. Translation gives CASSQTRTGGGYGYTF.

V gene TRBV6-5 combines with J gene TRBJ2-7; D might be TRBD1 (5 bases). Germline loops: CDR1 MNHEY, CDR2 SVGAGI. The V end was cut by 6 bases, the J end by 0 bases, with 9 bases between. This CDR3 is 13 amino acids long. For the CDR3, the DNA is TGTGCCAGCAGCTCGCAGGGCTCCTACGAGCAGTACTTC. Translated, it gives CASSSQGSYEQYF.